The 11 T cell receptor beta chains below were found in one sample sequenced in a study of glioma-infiltrating T cells. TCR alpha and beta CDR3 regions were amplified from RNA using iRepertoire nested multiplex PCR. TCRdb re-derived calls from the multiplex PCR reads in MiXCR, one entry per CDR3 protein. Of around 93,000 distinct CDR3 sequences listed, roughly 40% were seen once; the top ten hold around two fifths. Specimen: glioma tissue, nonneoplastic brain tissue, or PBMCs (not recorded which). The receptors shown here come from a human donor with low-grade glioma or glioblastoma, undergoing nonglioma brain surgery, or in good health (not recorded which).

The chain carries TRBV4-1 and TRBJ2-1, with D possibly being TRBD2 (6 bases). The germline CDR1 and CDR2 sequences are MGHRA and YSYEKL. The CDR3 has 16 amino acids. V lost 1 base to trimming and J lost 2 bases, with 12 bases between them. CDR3 region: CASSQGETRAYNEQFF. The DNA for the CDR3 is TGCGCCAGCAGCCAAGGGGAGACTAGGGCCTACAATGAGCAGTTCTTC.

Regarding this clonotype: A much larger clone sits a single nucleotide away, making a read error possible. This chain uses TRBV2 with TRBJ2-7; TRBD2 agrees at 8 bases. Germline CDR1 is SNHLY and CDR2 is FYNNEI. The CDR3 covers 13 residues. DNA for the CDR3: TGTGCCAGCAGTGAAGTGGCGGGGGGTGAGCAGAACTTC. Translated, it gives CASSEVAGGEQNF.

Remarks on this clonotype: Compared with germline, one end of the junction differs, possibly owing to a read error. V is TRBV15 and J is TRBJ2-3; D is perhaps TRBD2 (5 bases). The CDR3 runs to 18 residues. Germline V gene data show CDR1 as LNHNV and CDR2 as YYDKDF (reference sequence). The CDR3 reads CAASRDTLEGTPTDTQYF. The DNA of the CDR3 is TGTGCCGCCAGCAGAGATACCCTAGAGGGAACACCCACAGATACGCAGTATTTT.

This clonotype appeared many times. The J gene is TRBJ1-2, the V gene TRBV12-3 or TRBV12-4; unclear D gene. Trimming stripped 6 bases from V and 8 bases from J, with 10 bases between. There are 11 residues in the CDR3. The CDR3 here is CASSLGKGYTF. DNA for the CDR3: TGTGCCAGCAGCCTAGGGAAAGGCTACACCTTC.

This clonotype was counted ten times or more. The V call is TRBV19, the J call TRBJ1-4; possible D gene TRBD1, 6 bases. From germline, CDR1 is LNHDA and CDR2 SQIVND (reference sequence). The V gene lost 6 bases and the J gene lost 3 bases, with 14 bases spanning the gap. This CDR3 comprises 15 residues. The CDR3 nucleotides are TGTGCCAGTAGCCTCCAGGGGATACCTAATGAAAAACTGTTTTTT. Translation gives CASSLQGIPNEKLFF.

The CDR3 protein is CASSSGQTSTDTQYF. In DNA form, the CDR3 reads TGCGCCAGCAGCTCCGGACAGACGAGCACAGATACGCAGTATTTT. The V call is TRBV5-1, the J call TRBJ2-3, with D perhaps matching TRBD1 (6 bases). The germline V gene has CDR1 SGHRS and CDR2 YFSETQ. Trimming removed 3 bases at V and 0 bases at J, with 11 bases between. The length of the CDR3 is 15 residues.

This clonotype was recorded many times. V is TRBV7-2 and J is TRBJ2-7; D remains unclear. This CDR3 is built from 12 residues. Between the trimmed V and J ends, which lost 1 base and 4 bases, there was a span of 5 bases. Per the germline V gene, CDR1 is SGHTA and CDR2 is FQGNSA. CDR3 DNA: TGTGCCAGCAGCTTAGGCCAGTACGAGCAGTACTTC. This translates into CASSLGQYEQYF.

This chain joins TRBV27 and TRBJ2-5; the match to TRBD2 covers 9 bases. This CDR3 comprises 14 residues. J gave up 4 bases and V 7 bases, and 7 bases lay outside the gene matches. Germline-derived CDR1 and CDR2 are MNHEY and SMNVEV (reference sequence). The CDR3 sequence is CASTSGGFRETQYF. CDR3 coding DNA: TGTGCCAGCACCAGCGGGGGGTTCCGAGAGACCCAGTACTTC.

CDR3 sequence (DNA): TGTGCCAGCAGTCCAGGCGGAACAGGGAGATGGACTGAAGCTTTCTTT. The encoded protein is CASSPGGTGRWTEAFF. The rearrangement links TRBV27 to TRBJ1-1; a possible D gene is TRBD1 (6 bases). This CDR3 is 16 amino acids long. V lost 5 bases to trimming and J lost 5 bases, with 21 bases between them. CDR1 is MNHEY and CDR2 is SMNVEV in the germline V gene (reference sequence).

The V gene is TRBV6-6, the J gene TRBJ2-7; no clear D. In germline, CDR1 is MNHNY, CDR2 SVGAGI (reference sequence). The CDR3 sequence is 13 residues long. V was clipped by 10 bases and J by 3 bases, with 16 bases between them. The CDR3 DNA is TGTGCCAATAGCAAGGGCAGCCTCTACGAGCAGTACTTC. Translation gives CANSKGSLYEQYF.

In this sample, this clonotype turned up once. This may stem from a read error, because a much larger clone lies one nucleotide away. The chain couples TRBV5-1 to TRBJ2-2; 11 bases line up with TRBD2. The CDR3 covers 15 residues. In germline, CDR1 is SGHRS, CDR2 YFSETQ. The CDR3 region is CASSKSGTSGGEPFF. In DNA form, the CDR3 reads TGCGCCAGCAGCAAAAGCGGGACTAGCGGCGGGGAGCCGTTTTTT.